This T cell receptor (beta chain) was sequenced in a study of CD8+CD57+ T cells in acquired aplastic anemia. The study, taken as a whole, reports: For CD8+ Simpson's diversity, patients and controls showed no significant difference. Patients had around 30 CD8+ CDR3 sequences in common with controls (the shared set).

Profiling that covered TCR beta VDJ and CDR3 relied on genomic DNA as its template. TCRdb analysed the reads with MiXCR anew, one entry per CDR3 protein. The repertoire includes 200,000 to 250,000 distinct CDR3 sequences, almost 50% of them detected once, and just under 20% sits in the top ten. Sequencing was done on patients that had shown CD8+CD57+ cell expansion by flow cytometry. Severe acquired aplastic anemia was diagnosed in all patients. At least ten counts were recorded for this clonotype. Its antigen remains unidentified. This receptor was taken from a human donor with aplastic anemia. The sample comprised sorted CD4+, CD8+, or CD8+CD57+ T cells (not recorded which) from PBMCs.

The CDR3 sequence: CAIQGADQPQHF. The CDR3 nucleotides read TGTGCCATACAGGGGGCCGATCAGCCCCAGCATTTT. This chain uses TRBV24-1 with TRBJ1-5; the match to TRBD1 covers 9 bases. The germline CDR1 and CDR2 sequences are KGHDR and SFDVKD. CDR3 length: 12 residues. The J segment lost 5 bases and the V segment lost 11 bases, leaving 3 bases of the junction unmatched.